This T cell receptor beta chain derives from a study of cytomegalovirus exposure and HLA in healthy donors. Among the donors, all were healthy bone marrow donors. Of note for this clone: Its antigen is as yet unknown.

CDR3 size: 13 residues. The germline V gene has CDR1 SSHAT and CDR2 FNYEAQ (reference sequence). Overall study findings and caveats: As a later analysis revealed, the rate of TCR association differed by HLA locus, with DRB1 most and HLA-C fewest. Later analysis identified about 17,000 TCR beta sequences associated with HLA alleles, using a false discovery rate threshold of 0.05. TCR beta chains associated with HLA were, in a later analysis, more clonally expanded than equally common others.

Use of 60 Vbeta and 13 Jbeta primers characterized the PCR. Profiled with immunoSEQ multiplex PCR; TCRdb holds only in-frame clones, not every one. This table has 40,000 to 45,000 clones, around two thirds appearing once. The chain employs TRBV7-7 and TRBJ2-5; TRBD2 aligns across 9 bases. Sequenced sample: PBMCs. The TCR was taken from a human donor in good health. The CDR3 reads CAIRGGEGETQYF. In nucleotides, the CDR3 is TGTGCTATACGCGGGGGGGAGGGAGAGACCCAGTACTTC.